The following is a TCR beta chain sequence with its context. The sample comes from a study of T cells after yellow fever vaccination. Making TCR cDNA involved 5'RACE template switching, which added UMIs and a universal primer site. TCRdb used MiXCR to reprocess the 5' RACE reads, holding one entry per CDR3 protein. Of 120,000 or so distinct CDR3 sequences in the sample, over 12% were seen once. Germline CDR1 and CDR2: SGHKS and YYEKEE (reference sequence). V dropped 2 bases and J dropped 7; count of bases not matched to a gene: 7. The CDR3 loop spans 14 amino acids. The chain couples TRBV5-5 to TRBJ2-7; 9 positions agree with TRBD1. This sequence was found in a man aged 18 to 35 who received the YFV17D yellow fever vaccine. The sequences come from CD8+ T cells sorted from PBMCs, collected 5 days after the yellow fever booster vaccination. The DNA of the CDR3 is TGTGCCAGCAGCTTACTACAGGGGGCGAGTGAGCAGTACTTC. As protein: CASSLLQGASEQYF.